This passage covers 8 T cell receptor beta chains from one sample sequenced in a study of blood T cell repertoires in COVID-19. Libraries were prepared by immunoSEQ multiplex PCR; TCRdb keeps only in-frame clonotypes and omits some of them. The repertoire holds about 94,000 clones, with more than 65% as singletons. Sequencing input: peripheral blood. The receptors derive from a man between 60 and 75 years old with acute or convalescent COVID-19.

The chain combines TRBV6-5 with TRBJ2-3; TRBD2 matches at 7 bases. Unmatched junction bases numbered 12, after V lost 4 bases and J lost 5 bases. CDR3 length equals 16 residues. CDR1 is MNHEY and CDR2 is SVGAGI in the germline V gene. Here the CDR3 DNA reads TGTGCCAGCAGTTCAACTGCGGGGGTTTGGGGAGATACGCAGTATTTT. It specifies CASSSTAGVWGDTQYF.

The chain carries TRBV12-3 or TRBV12-4 and TRBJ1-2; D is undetermined. The CDR3 has 13 amino acids. Trimming took off 4 bases at V and 8 bases at J, with 14 bases between the two ends. The CDR3 protein is CASSSGSGGGYTF. In DNA form, the CDR3 reads TGTGCCAGCAGTTCCGGGTCCGGAGGGGGCTACACCTTC.

This chain connects TRBV5-8 to TRBJ1-3; the D gene is possibly TRBD1 (6 bases). The CDR3 sequence is 15 residues long. Trimming stripped 0 bases from V and 4 bases from J, with 11 bases between. Germline values: CDR1 SGHTS, CDR2 YDEGEE. The CDR3 region has the DNA TGTGCCAGCAGCTTGGCCGTGACAGGCGGAAACACCATATATTTT. This translates into CASSLAVTGGNTIYF.

V usage is TRBV6-4 and J usage is TRBJ1-5; D gene uncertain. V gave up 4 bases and J gave up 4 bases, with 8 bases separating them. Germline values: CDR1 MRHNA, CDR2 SNTAGT. CDR3 length equals 13 residues. DNA of the CDR3: TGTGCCAGCAGTGCCGAGATAAATCAGCCCCAGCATTTT. Translated: CASSAEINQPQHF.

This chain connects TRBV18 to TRBJ1-6, with a weak D call TRBD1 (5 bases). This CDR3 is 15 amino acids long. V was pared by 5 bases and J by 10 bases, with 18 bases between. The germline CDR1 and CDR2 sequences are KGHSH and LQKENI. The CDR3 region is CASSASGTGQSPLHF. The CDR3 nucleotides read TGTGCCAGCTCAGCTTCCGGGACTGGGCAATCACCCCTCCACTTT.

The chain has TRBV15 and TRBJ1-2, with a tentative D call TRBD1 (5 bases). The length of the CDR3 is 14 residues. Trimming removed 1 base at V and 5 bases at J, with 11 bases between. The V gene's germline CDR1 is LNHNV and CDR2 YYDKDF (reference sequence). The CDR3 loop reads CATSRGKGLYGYTF. CDR3 DNA sequence: TGTGCCACCAGCAGAGGAAAGGGGTTGTATGGCTACACCTTC.

The chain is built from TRBV19 and TRBJ1-5, with 9 bases fitting TRBD1. CDR3 length: 15 amino acids. V was pared by 6 bases and J by 3 bases, with 6 bases of the junction left unmatched. The germline CDR1 and CDR2 sequences are LNHDA and SQIVND (reference sequence). Here the CDR3 reads CASSSGTGYNQPQHF. CDR3 sequence (DNA): TGTGCCAGTAGCTCCGGGACAGGGTACAATCAGCCCCAGCATTTT.

This clone has a single count. The chain is built from TRBV13 and TRBJ1-1; perhaps TRBD1 as D (5 bases). V was trimmed by 5 bases and J by 9 bases, leaving 22 bases between them. The CDR3 loop spans 15 amino acids. Germline assignment: CDR1 PRHDT and CDR2 FYEKMQ (reference sequence). This chain's CDR3 is CASSTGHGFVDQAFF. The CDR3 DNA reads as TGTGCCAGCAGCACCGGACACGGATTTGTCGACCAAGCTTTCTTT.